These T cell receptor beta chains were read from a single sample in a study of cytomegalovirus exposure and HLA in healthy donors. The protocol was immunoSEQ multiplex PCR, while the TCRdb copy is restricted to in-frame clones and leaves out a portion. Among more than 110,000 clones listed, less than 95% were seen once. The material sequenced was PBMCs. The receptors were sampled from a young man in good health and CMV-seropositive. Each CDR3 is given with its conserved first and last residue. The order of the fields is D gene, clone size, J gene, V gene, CDR3 DNA, CDR3 protein. A D gene is named only where the DNA matches it firmly. Size tells how often a clone was seen (once, few, many) or the class of an expanded clone, and some rows leave it out.

- - TRBJ1-1 TRBV28 TGTGCCAGCAGTGGCAGGACTTTGAACACTGAAGCTTTCTTT CASSGRTLNTEAFF
TRBD2 - TRBJ2-3 TRBV27 TGTGCCAGCAGTTCGTTTCTAGCGGGAGGCACAGATACGCAGTATTTT CASSSFLAGGTDTQYF
TRBD1 - TRBJ2-2 TRBV7-9 TGTGCCAGCTTCAGTTTCGTCGGGGACAGGGGGCCCGGGGAGCTGTTTTTT CASFSFVGDRGPGELFF
- once TRBJ2-5 TRBV5-1 TGCGCCAGCAGCCAGAACTCCGGAGATGAGACCCAGTACTTC CASSQNSGDETQYF
- - TRBJ1-2 TRBV30 TGTGCCTGGGAATGGACAGCCCCTTATGGCTACACCTTC CAWEWTAPYGYTF
- - TRBJ1-1 TRBV4-1 TGCGCCAGCAGCCAAGACAGGGTTTCCACTGAAGCTTTCTTT CASSQDRVSTEAFF
TRBD2 - TRBJ2-1 TRBV11-2 TGTGCCAGCAGCGGATGGACTAGCGGGAGGGGTGGCGAGCAGTTCTTC CASSGWTSGRGGEQFF
- - TRBJ1-1 TRBV19 TGTGCCAGTAGGAGACTGAGAAACACTGAAGCTTTCTTT CASRRLRNTEAFF
TRBD2 - TRBJ2-5 TRBV28 TGTGCCAGCAGTATAAGCGGGAGTAGGGAGACCCAGTACTTC CASSISGSRETQYF
- - TRBJ2-5 TRBV5-1 TGCGCCAGCAGCATTGGGGCCATCCGTGGTCCAGAGACCCAGTACTTC CASSIGAIRGPETQYF
TRBD2 - TRBJ2-7 TRBV9 TGTGCCAGCAGCGTAGAGGGACTAGCGGGAGACGAGCAGTACTTC CASSVEGLAGDEQYF
- - TRBJ2-3 TRBV27 TGTGCCAGCAGTCTACGGATAGCGGAGGGCACAGATACGCAGTATTTT CASSLRIAEGTDTQYF
TRBD1 - TRBJ1-2 TRBV5-1 TGCGCCAGCAGCCATGACAGGGGGCGTAGTGGCTACACCTTC CASSHDRGRSGYTF